This T cell receptor (beta chain) is drawn from a study of human T cells and chemical hapten exposure. Study summary: Patients got weekly scalp diphenylcyclopropenone doses over the roughly 24-week study.

Methods used by the authors: Sample-level TCR yields exhibited a median of approximately 89,000, with a range of 23,224 to 690,600. A single record per CDR3 protein comes from TCRdb applying MiXCR to the RACE reads. Clone size and V and J calls follow TCRdb, not the original study. Of roughly 380,000 distinct CDR3 sequences listed, about 6% were seen once; the top ten hold around 5.8%. Time point given: patch test 2, 6 weeks after DPC sensitization. Treatment in this sample: therapeutic diphenylcyclopropenone sensitization with weekly scalp DPC. Whole blood that had not been fractionated was the source of extracted total RNA. This clonotype appeared many times. The sample in question was whole blood, obtained in connection with sensitization to the hapten diphenylcyclopropenone (DPC). This TCR derives from a woman between 18 and 29 years old with alopecia areata. Some clones in this sample may be carry-over from other donors' samples.

The CDR3 DNA reads as TGCGCCAGCAGCCGTAACAGGGGACATAATTCACCCCTCCACTTT. This encodes CASSRNRGHNSPLHF. V usage is TRBV5-1 and J usage is TRBJ1-6, with TRBD1 matching 7 bases. With 4 bases clipped from V and 5 bases from J, the junction kept 6 bases outside the gene matches. Per germline, CDR1 SGHRS and CDR2 YFSETQ. The CDR3 runs to 15 residues. Using reference TRBV5-1 and TRBJ1-6 for the parts outside the CDR3, the full variable domain is KAGVTQTPRYLIKTRGQQVTLSCSPISGHRSVSWYQQTPGQGLQFLFEYFSETQRNKGNFPGRFSGRQFSNSRSEMNVSTLELGDSALYLCASSRNRGHNSPLHFGNGTRLTVT.